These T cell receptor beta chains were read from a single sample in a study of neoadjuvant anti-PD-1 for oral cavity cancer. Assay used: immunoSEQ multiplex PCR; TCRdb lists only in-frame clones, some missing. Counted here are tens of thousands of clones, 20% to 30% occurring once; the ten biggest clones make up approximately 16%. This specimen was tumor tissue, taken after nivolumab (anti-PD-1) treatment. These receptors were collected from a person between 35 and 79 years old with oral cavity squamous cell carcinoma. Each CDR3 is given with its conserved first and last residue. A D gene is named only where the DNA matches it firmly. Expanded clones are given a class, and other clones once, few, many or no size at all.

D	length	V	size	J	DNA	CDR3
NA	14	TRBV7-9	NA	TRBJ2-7	TGTGCCAGCACCCCACCCTGGACACTCTACGAGCAGTACTTC	CASTPPWTLYEQYF
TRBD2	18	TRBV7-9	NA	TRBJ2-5	TGTGCCAGCAGCCCAGGGCGGGTCAGCGGGAGCGGGAAAGAGACCCAGTACTTC	CASSPGRVSGSGKETQYF
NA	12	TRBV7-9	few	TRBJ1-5	TGTGCCAGCTCAAAGTATAATCAGCCCCAGCATTTT	CASSKYNQPQHF
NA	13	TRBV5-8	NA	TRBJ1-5	TGTGCCAGCAGCGATCCTTGGGGGAGGGAATTGCATTTT	CASSDPWGRELHF
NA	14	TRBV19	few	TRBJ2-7	TGTGCCACCGCGTCGGGGACCAGCTCCTACGAGCAGTACTTC	CATASGTSSYEQYF
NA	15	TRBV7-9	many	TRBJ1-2	TGTGCCAGCAGCTTAGGTGTGGCAGGGAATTTTGGCTACACCTTC	CASSLGVAGNFGYTF
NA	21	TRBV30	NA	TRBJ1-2	TGTGCCTGGAGTGTAGGGTTAAGAATCCTTAGGAAGGGACGTGCTAACTATGGCTACACCTTC	CAWSVGLRILRKGRANYGYTF
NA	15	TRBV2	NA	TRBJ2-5	TGTGCCAGCAGTGAAGGACAGTGGTACCAAGAGACCCAGTACTTC	CASSEGQWYQETQYF
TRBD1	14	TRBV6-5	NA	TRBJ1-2	TGTGCCAGCAGTACCGGGACAGGGAACTATGGCTACACCTTC	CASSTGTGNYGYTF
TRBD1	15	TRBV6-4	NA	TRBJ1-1	TGTGCCAGCAGTGCAGGGGGCCCCCCGGGCACTGAAGCTTTCTTT	CASSAGGPPGTEAFF
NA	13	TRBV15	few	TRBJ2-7	TGTGCCATCGCGGACGGGAAAACCTACGAGCAGTACTTC	CAIADGKTYEQYF
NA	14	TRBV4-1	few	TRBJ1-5	TGCGCCAGCAGCCCAACGGGCTTAGATCAGCCCCAGCATTTT	CASSPTGLDQPQHF
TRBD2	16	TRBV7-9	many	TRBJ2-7	TGTGCCAGCAGCCTGACAACGACTAGCGGCCGCTACGAGCAGTACTTC	CASSLTTTSGRYEQYF
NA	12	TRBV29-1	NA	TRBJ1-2	TGCAGCGTTGAATCCCTGGGCTATGGCTACACCTTC	CSVESLGYGYTF
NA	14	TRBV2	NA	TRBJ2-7	TGTGCCAGCACCGAACGTGGCAGACCCTACGAGCAGTACTTC	CASTERGRPYEQYF
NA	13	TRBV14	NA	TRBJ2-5	TGTGCCAGCAGCCAAGATACTAGAGGGACCCAGTACTTC	CASSQDTRGTQYF
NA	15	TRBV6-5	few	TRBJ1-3	TGTGCCAGCAGCTCAGGTCACGGGTCCGGAAACACCATATATTTT	CASSSGHGSGNTIYF
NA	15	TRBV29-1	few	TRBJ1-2	TGCAGCGTTGAAGGGGGGGCGTTCATGACTCATGGCTACACCTTC	CSVEGGAFMTHGYTF
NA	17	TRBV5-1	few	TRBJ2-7	TGCGCCAGCAGCTCGATTGTCCAGTCCTCCAGCTCCTACGAGCAGTACTTC	CASSSIVQSSSSYEQYF
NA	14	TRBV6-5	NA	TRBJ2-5	TGTGCCAGCAGTTCCATCCCAGGGCATGAGACCCAGTACTTC	CASSSIPGHETQYF
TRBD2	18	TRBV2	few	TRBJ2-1	TGTGCCAGCAGTGAGCGTCTCATGGGGGGGGGAAAGTCCAATGAGCAGTTCTTC	CASSERLMGGGKSNEQFF
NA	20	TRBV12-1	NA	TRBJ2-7	TGTGCCAGCCGCAAGTCAACTTGGGGCCGGGAGAACAGCCGAGCCTACGAGCAGTACTTC	CASRKSTWGRENSRAYEQYF
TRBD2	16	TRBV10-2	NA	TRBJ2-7	TGCGCCAGCAGTGAGTCCGGGACTAGCGGGAGCTACGAGCAGTACTTC	CASSESGTSGSYEQYF
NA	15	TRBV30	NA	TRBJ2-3	TGTGCCTGGGCCAGGCGGGCCCCCGGAACAGATACGCAGTATTTT	CAWARRAPGTDTQYF
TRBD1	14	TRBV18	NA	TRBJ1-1	TGTGCCAGCTCACCACAAGGACAGGACACTGAAGCTTTCTTT	CASSPQGQDTEAFF
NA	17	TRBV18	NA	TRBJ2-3	TGTGCCAGCTCACCACGACAGTCGGGAGCTGACACAGATACGCAGTATTTT	CASSPRQSGADTDTQYF
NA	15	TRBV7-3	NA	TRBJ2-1	TGTGCCAGCGGACTTCTCACCCGGTTTTACAATGAGCAGTTCTTC	CASGLLTRFYNEQFF
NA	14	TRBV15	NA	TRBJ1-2	TGTGCCACCAGCAGAGAGGGTATAAACTATGGCTACACCTTC	CATSREGINYGYTF
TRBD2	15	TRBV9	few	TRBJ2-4	TGTGCCAGCAGCCTAGCGGGTGCGCCCGGGGACATTCAGTACTTC	CASSLAGAPGDIQYF
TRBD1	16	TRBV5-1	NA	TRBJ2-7	TGCGCCAGCAGCTTGGAGGTAGGGACAGGGGGCAACGAGCAGTACTTC	CASSLEVGTGGNEQYF
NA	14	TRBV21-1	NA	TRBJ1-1	TGTGCCAGCACCCGACCCCCGAAGAACACTGAAGCTTTCTTT	CASTRPPKNTEAFF
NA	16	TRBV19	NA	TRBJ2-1	TGTGCCAGTAGACCTGGGGGACTACAGGGTTACAATGAGCAGTTCTTC	CASRPGGLQGYNEQFF
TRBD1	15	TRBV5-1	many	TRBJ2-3	TGCGCCAGCAGCGGGGACAGGGTATTGACAGATACGCAGTATTTT	CASSGDRVLTDTQYF
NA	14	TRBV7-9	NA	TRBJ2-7	TGTGCCAGCAGCTTGGGATCATCTGGGCGCGAGCAGTACTTC	CASSLGSSGREQYF
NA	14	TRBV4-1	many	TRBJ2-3	TGCGCCAGCAGCCAATCCCTCCTCACAGATACGCAGTATTTT	CASSQSLLTDTQYF
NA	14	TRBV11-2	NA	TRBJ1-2	TGTGCCAGCAGCTTAGAGTTACAGCCCTATGGCTACACCTTC	CASSLELQPYGYTF
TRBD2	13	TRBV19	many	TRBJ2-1	TGTGCCAGCCGACTAGCGGGATCTAATGAGCAGTTCTTC	CASRLAGSNEQFF
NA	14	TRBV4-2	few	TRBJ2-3	TGTGCCAGCAGCCAAGGAAATAGCGCAGATACGCAGTATTTT	CASSQGNSADTQYF
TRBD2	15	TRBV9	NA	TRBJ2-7	TGTGCCAGCAGCGTATCTCCCGGGGGGATCTACGAGCAGTACTTC	CASSVSPGGIYEQYF
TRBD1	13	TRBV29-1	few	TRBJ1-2	TGCAGCGTTGGGACGGGACAGGGAAGAGGCTACACCTTC	CSVGTGQGRGYTF
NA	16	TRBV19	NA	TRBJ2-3	TGTGCCAGTAAAGAGTATGGCCCCTCCGCTGCAGATACGCAGTATTTT	CASKEYGPSAADTQYF
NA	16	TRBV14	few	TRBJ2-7	TGTGCCAGCAGCCAGTACCCGACAGCTTTGATGAGCGAGCAGTACTTC	CASSQYPTALMSEQYF
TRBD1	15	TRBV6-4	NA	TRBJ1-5	TGTGCCAGCAGACCGACAGGGAGCAGCAATCAGCCCCAGCATTTT	CASRPTGSSNQPQHF
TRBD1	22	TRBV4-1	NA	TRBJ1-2	TGCGCCAGCAGCCGAGCCCCCACTGGGGGGTCCCGGGACAGGGCCGCTAACTATGGCTACACCTTC	CASSRAPTGGSRDRAANYGYTF
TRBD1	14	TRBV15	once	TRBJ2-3	TGTGCCACCAGCAGGCCCGGACAGGGCAATACGCAGTATTTT	CATSRPGQGNTQYF
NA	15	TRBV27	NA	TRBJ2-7	TGTGCCAGCAGTCGAGACGGACGAAACTACTACGAGCAGTACTTC	CASSRDGRNYYEQYF